The next 6 T cell receptor beta chains were all read from a single sample in a study of shared clonotypes between healthy human individuals. Here immunoSEQ multiplex PCR was the method, and the copy in TCRdb shows in-frame clones only, minus some. The sample shows 2 million to 3 million clones, over 85% of them seen only once. Specimen: naive CD4+ T cells from PBMCs. Stated subset: CD45RA+ positively selected. These receptors came from a man younger than 30 in good health. Some clones in this sample may be carry-over from other donors' samples.

The chain uses TRBV4-2 and TRBJ2-7; 9 bases line up with TRBD2. The CDR3 totals 16 residues. The V gene end was trimmed by 1 base and the J gene end by 4 bases; junction bases not matched to a gene: 8. Germline lookup yields CDR1 LGHNA and CDR2 YNFKEQ. The CDR3 nucleotides read TGTGCCAGCAGCCAAGTCTCCCTAGCGGGGCCATACGAGCAGTACTTC. Residues: CASSQVSLAGPYEQYF.

CDR3 sequence reads: CASSLGTGTTNEAFF. In DNA, the CDR3 is TGTGCCAGCAGCTTAGGAACCGGGACAACGAACGAAGCTTTCTTT. The genes are TRBV7-9 and TRBJ1-1, with D maybe TRBD1 (6 bases). The V gene's germline CDR1 is SEHNR and CDR2 FQNEAQ (reference sequence). The V and J ends lost 1 base and 8 bases respectively, with 17 bases between them. This CDR3 contains 15 residues.

The chain uses TRBV19 and TRBJ1-5, with D unclear. The CDR3 runs to 16 residues. Germline CDR1 is LNHDA and CDR2 is SQIVND (reference sequence). V was pared by 1 base and J by 6 bases, with 16 bases between. The CDR3 spells CASSIGQGQITQPQHF. The DNA of the CDR3 is TGTGCCAGTAGTATAGGGCAAGGGCAGATCACTCAGCCCCAGCATTTT.

This clone was observed once. The V gene is TRBV5-1, the J gene TRBJ2-5; 14 positions agree with TRBD2. Unmatched junction bases numbered 5, after V lost 4 bases and J lost 0 bases. This CDR3 has 17 amino acids. Germline V gene data show CDR1 as SGHRS and CDR2 as YFSETQ. Here the CDR3 DNA reads TGCGCCAGCAGCCTGGGACTAGCGGGAGACTACCAAGAGACCCAGTACTTC. The encoded protein is CASSLGLAGDYQETQYF.

The CDR3 coding sequence is TGTGCCAGCAGCTTGTCGGGGACTAGCGGGATCGAGCAGTACTTC. It encodes CASSLSGTSGIEQYF. This chain joins TRBV5-4 and TRBJ2-7; 13 bases line up with TRBD2. The CDR3 runs to 15 residues. The V and J ends lost 1 base and 6 bases, in that order; junction bases with no gene match: 4. CDR1 and CDR2 from the germline V gene are SGHNT and YYREEE (reference sequence).

The chain uses TRBV5-1 and TRBJ2-7, with D maybe TRBD1 (5 bases). The CDR3 spans 14 residues. Germline lookup yields CDR1 SGHRS and CDR2 YFSETQ. V gave up 4 bases and J gave up 2 bases, with 13 bases separating them. The CDR3 coding sequence is TGCGCCAGCAGCCCAGGGTCCCCCCCCTACGAGCAGTACTTC. Translated: CASSPGSPPYEQYF.